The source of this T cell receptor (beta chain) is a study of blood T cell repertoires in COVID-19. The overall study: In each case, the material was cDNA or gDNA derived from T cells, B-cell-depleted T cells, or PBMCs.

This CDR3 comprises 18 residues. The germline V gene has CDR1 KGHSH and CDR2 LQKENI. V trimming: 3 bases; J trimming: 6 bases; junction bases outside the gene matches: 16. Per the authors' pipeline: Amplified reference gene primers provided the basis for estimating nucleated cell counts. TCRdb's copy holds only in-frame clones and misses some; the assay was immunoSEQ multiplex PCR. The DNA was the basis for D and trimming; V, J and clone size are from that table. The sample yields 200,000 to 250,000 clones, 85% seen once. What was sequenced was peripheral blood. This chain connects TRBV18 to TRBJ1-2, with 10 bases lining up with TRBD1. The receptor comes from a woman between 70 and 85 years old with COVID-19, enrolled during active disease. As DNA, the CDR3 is TGTGCCAGCTCACCCTATACCCATCGCCAAGGACAGGGGGATGGCTACACCTTC. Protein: CASSPYTHRQGQGDGYTF.